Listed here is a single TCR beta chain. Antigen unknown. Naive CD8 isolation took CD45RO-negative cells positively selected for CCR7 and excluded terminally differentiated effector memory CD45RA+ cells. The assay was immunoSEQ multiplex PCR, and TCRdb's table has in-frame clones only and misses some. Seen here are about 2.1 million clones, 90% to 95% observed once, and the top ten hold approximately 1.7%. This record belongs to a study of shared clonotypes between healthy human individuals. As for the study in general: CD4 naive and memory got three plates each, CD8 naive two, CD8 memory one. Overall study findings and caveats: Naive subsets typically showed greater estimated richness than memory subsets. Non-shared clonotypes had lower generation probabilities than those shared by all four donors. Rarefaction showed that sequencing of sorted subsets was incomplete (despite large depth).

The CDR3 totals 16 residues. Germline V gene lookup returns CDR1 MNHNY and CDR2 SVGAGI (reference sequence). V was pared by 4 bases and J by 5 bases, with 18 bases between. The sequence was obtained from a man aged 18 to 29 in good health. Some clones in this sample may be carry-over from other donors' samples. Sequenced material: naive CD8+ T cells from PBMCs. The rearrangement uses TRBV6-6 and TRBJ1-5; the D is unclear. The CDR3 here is CASSSPAGDWDQPQHF. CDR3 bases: TGTGCCAGCAGTTCCCCAGCCGGAGACTGGGATCAGCCCCAGCATTTT.